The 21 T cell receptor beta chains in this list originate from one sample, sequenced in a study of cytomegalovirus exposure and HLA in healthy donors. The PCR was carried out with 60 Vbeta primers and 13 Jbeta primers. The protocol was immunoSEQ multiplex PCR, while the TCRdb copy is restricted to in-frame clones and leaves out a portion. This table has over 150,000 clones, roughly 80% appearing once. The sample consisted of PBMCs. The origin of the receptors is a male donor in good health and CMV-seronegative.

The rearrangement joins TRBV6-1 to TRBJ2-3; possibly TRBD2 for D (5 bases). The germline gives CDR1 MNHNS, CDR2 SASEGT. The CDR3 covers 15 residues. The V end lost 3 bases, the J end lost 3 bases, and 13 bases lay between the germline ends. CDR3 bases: TGTGCCAGCAGTGAGGGCCTTCGAGGGACAGATACGCAGTATTTT. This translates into CASSEGLRGTDTQYF.

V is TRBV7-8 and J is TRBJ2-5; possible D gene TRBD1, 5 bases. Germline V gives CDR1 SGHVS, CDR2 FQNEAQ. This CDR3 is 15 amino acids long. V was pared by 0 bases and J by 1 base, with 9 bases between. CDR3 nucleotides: TGTGCCAGCAGCTTAGCCAGGGTCAGCCAAGAGACCCAGTACTTC. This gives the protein CASSLARVSQETQYF.

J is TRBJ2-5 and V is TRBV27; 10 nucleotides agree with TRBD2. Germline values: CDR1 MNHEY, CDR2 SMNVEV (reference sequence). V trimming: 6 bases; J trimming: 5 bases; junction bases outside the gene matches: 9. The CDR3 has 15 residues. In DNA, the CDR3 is TGTGCCAGCAGCGGCAGCGGGGGGGCCGCTGAGACCCAGTACTTC. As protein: CASSGSGGAAETQYF.

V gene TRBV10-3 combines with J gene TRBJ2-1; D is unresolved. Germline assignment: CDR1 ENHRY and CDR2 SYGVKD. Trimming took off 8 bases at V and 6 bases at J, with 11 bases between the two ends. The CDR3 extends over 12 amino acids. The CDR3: CAISVIGNEQFF. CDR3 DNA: TGTGCCATCTCGGTAATCGGCAATGAGCAGTTCTTC.

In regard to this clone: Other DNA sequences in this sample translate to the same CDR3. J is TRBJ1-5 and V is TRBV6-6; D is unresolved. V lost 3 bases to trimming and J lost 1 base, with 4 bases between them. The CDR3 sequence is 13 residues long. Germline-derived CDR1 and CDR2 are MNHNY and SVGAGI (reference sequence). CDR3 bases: TGTGCCAGCAGTTATGGCAGCAATCAGCCCCAGCATTTT. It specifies CASSYGSNQPQHF.

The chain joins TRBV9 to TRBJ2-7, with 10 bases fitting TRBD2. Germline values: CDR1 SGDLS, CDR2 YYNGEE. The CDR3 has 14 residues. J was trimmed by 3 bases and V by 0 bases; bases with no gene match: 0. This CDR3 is CASSVASGSYEQYF. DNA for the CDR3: TGTGCCAGCAGCGTAGCTAGCGGGAGCTACGAGCAGTACTTC.

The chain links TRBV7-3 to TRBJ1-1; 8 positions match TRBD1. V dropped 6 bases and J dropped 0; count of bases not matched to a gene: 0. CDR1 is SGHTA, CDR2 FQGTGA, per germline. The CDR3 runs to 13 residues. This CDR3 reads CASRQGVNTEAFF. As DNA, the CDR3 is TGTGCCAGCAGACAGGGGGTGAACACTGAAGCTTTCTTT.

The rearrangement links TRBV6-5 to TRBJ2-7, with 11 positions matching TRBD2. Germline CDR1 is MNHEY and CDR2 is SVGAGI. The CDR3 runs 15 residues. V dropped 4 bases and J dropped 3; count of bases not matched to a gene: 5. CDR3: CASSSTSGNVYEQYF. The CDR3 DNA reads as TGTGCCAGCAGTTCGACTAGCGGGAACGTCTACGAGCAGTACTTC.

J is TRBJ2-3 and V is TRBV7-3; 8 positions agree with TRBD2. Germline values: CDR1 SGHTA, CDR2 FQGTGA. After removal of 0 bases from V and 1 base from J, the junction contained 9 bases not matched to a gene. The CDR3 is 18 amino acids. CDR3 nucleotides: TGTGCCAGCAGCTTAACAAGTGGGCGGGAGGCTCGCACAGATACGCAGTATTTT. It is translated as CASSLTSGREARTDTQYF.

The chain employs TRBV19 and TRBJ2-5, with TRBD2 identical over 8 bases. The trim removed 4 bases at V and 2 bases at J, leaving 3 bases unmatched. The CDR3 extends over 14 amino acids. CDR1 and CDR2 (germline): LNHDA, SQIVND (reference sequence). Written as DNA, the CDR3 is TGTGCCAGTAGTACTGTAGCGGGACAAGAGACCCAGTACTTC. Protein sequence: CASSTVAGQETQYF.

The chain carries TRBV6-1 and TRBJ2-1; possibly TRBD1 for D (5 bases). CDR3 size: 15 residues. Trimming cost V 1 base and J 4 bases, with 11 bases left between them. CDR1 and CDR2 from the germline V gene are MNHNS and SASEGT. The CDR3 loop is CASSEGVGHYNEQFF. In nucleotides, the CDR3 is TGTGCCAGCAGTGAAGGTGTAGGACATTACAATGAGCAGTTCTTC.

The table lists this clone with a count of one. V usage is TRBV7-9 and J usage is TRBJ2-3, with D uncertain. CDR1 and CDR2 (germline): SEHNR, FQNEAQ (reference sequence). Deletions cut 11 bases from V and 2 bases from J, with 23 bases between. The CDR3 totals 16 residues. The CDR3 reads CAHLKVGSSVTDTQYF. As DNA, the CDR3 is TGTGCCCACCTTAAGGTTGGGTCTAGTGTCACAGATACGCAGTATTTT.

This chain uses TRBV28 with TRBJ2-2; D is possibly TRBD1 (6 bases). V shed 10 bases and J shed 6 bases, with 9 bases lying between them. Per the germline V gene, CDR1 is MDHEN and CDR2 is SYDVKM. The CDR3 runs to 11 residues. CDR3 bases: TGTGCCATCCAGGGGTCCGGGGAGCTGTTTTTT. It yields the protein CAIQGSGELFF.

The CDR3 reads CASSLGDRKDEQYF. The CDR3 DNA reads as TGTGCCAGCAGCTTAGGTGACAGGAAGGACGAGCAGTACTTC. The chain uses TRBV7-6 and TRBJ2-7; a weak D match, TRBD1 (6 bases). Trimming left V 1 base short and J 5 bases short, with 12 bases between. This CDR3 comprises 14 residues. CDR1 SGHVS and CDR2 FNYEAQ come from the germline V gene.

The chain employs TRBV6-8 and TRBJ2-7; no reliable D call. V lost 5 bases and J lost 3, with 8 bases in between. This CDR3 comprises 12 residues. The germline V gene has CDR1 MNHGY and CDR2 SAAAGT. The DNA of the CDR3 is TGTGCCAGCAGTCCCTCTAGCTACGAGCAGTACTTC. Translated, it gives CASSPSSYEQYF.

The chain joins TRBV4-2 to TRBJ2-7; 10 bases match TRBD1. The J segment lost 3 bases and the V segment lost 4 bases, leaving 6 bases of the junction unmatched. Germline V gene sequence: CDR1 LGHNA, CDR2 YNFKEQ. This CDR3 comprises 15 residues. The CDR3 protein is CASSPRTGGLYEQYF. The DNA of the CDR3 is TGTGCCAGCAGCCCCCGGACAGGGGGTCTCTACGAGCAGTACTTC.

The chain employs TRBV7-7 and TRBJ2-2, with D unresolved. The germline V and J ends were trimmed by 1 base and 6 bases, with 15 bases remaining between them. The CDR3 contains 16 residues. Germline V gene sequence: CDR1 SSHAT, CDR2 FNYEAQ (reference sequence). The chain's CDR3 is CASSLGPQENSGELFF. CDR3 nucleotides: TGTGCCAGCAGCTTAGGACCGCAGGAAAATTCCGGGGAGCTGTTTTTT.

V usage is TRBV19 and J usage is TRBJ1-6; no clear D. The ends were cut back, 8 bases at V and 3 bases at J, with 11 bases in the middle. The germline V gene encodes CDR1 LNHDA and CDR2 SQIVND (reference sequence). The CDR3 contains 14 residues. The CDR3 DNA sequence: TGTGCCAGTTCGTTAGAGGGCTATAATTCACCCCTCCACTTT. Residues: CASSLEGYNSPLHF.

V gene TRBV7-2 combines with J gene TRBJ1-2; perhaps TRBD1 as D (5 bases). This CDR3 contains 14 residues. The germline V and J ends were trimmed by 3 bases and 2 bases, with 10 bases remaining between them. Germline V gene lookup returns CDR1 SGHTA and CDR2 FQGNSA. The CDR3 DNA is TGTGCCAGCAGCTTCGACAGTGAGAACTATGGCTACACCTTC. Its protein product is CASSFDSENYGYTF.

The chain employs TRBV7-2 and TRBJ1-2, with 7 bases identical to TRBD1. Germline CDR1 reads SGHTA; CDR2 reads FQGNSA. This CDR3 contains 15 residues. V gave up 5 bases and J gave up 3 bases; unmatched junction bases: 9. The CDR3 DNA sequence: TGTGCCAGCAGCCCGTTTCAAACAGGGGACTATGGCTACACCTTC. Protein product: CASSPFQTGDYGYTF.

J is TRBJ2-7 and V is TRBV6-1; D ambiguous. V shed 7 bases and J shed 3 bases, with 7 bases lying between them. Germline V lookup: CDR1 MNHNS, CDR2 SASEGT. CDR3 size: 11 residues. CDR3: CASTEIYEQYF. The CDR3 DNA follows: TGTGCCAGCACGGAGATCTACGAGCAGTACTTC.